Presented here are 15 T cell receptor beta chains from one specimen sequenced in a study of T cell responses to AZD1222 COVID-19 vaccine. Clones were read by immunoSEQ multiplex PCR, and TCRdb kept only the in-frame ones, dropping some. The top ten hold less than 2% of the sample, which has around 140,000 clones, 75% to 95% seen once. The source material was peripheral blood, sampled 28 days after the second AZD1222 dose. All receptors derive from an adult who received the AZD1222 COVID-19 vaccine.

The count of this clone is one. V usage is TRBV30 and J usage is TRBJ2-4; D call uncertain. V was trimmed by 2 bases and J by 0 bases, leaving 2 bases between them. This CDR3 spans 12 amino acids. CDR1 is GTSNPN, CDR2 SVGIG, per germline (reference sequence). The CDR3 nucleotides read TGTGCCTGGAGTATAGCCAAAAACATTCAGTACTTC. Its protein product is CAWSIAKNIQYF. Full variable domain (outside the CDR3, taken from reference TRBV30 and TRBJ2-4): SQTIHQWPATLVQPVGSPLSLECTVEGTSNPNLYWYRQAAGRGLQLLFYSVGIGQISSEVPQNLSASRPQDRQFILSSKKLLLSDSGFYLCAWSIAKNIQYFGAGTRLSVL.

CDR3 nucleotide sequence: TGTGCCAGCAGCCTCCTTAGTTACCCACAGGGAAAAGCTTTCTTT. Amino acids: CASSLLSYPQGKAFF. The rearrangement joins TRBV11-2 to TRBJ1-1; D is perhaps TRBD1 (6 bases). Trimming shortened V by 5 bases and J by 9 bases, and 22 bases separated the two germline ends. CDR1 and CDR2 (germline): SGHAT, FQNNGV. The CDR3 extends over 15 amino acids.

CDR3 region: CASSEGRSSYNSPLHF. CDR3 coding DNA: TGTGCCAGCAGTGAAGGAAGGAGCTCCTATAATTCACCCCTCCACTTT. The chain combines TRBV25-1 with TRBJ1-6; no definite D call. There are 16 residues in the CDR3. V was shortened by 2 bases and J by 0 bases, with 8 bases between the two germline ends. Germline loops: CDR1 MGHDK, CDR2 SYGVNS.

The chain employs TRBV19 and TRBJ1-1; maybe TRBD1 (5 bases). The germline CDR1 and CDR2 sequences are LNHDA and SQIVND (reference sequence). The CDR3 consists of 13 residues. Between the trimmed V and J ends, which lost 2 bases and 4 bases, there was a span of 8 bases. CDR3 DNA sequence: TGTGCCAGTAGTATATCGGGGCCCACTGAAGCTTTCTTT. It translates to CASSISGPTEAFF.

This chain joins TRBV20-1 and TRBJ2-5; maybe TRBD1 (5 bases). Trimming removed 3 bases at V and 1 base at J, with 12 bases between. This CDR3 is built from 14 residues. In germline, CDR1 is DFQATT, CDR2 SNEGSKA (reference sequence). The CDR3 sequence is CSASLPTVQETQYF. As DNA, the CDR3 is TGCAGTGCTAGTTTACCGACAGTCCAAGAGACCCAGTACTTC.

The V and J genes are TRBV7-9 and TRBJ2-7; TRBD2 might be the D (6 bases). V lost 1 base and J 7 bases, leaving 29 bases between the germline ends. Germline V gene sequence: CDR1 SEHNR, CDR2 FQNEAQ (reference sequence). There are 19 residues in the CDR3. The CDR3: CASSLDSIADRDWPREQYF. The CDR3 bases are TGTGCCAGCAGCTTAGACTCAATAGCAGACCGGGACTGGCCTCGTGAGCAGTACTTC. The full variable domain, completed using reference TRBV7-9 and TRBJ2-7, is DTGVSQNPRHKITKRGQNVTFRCDPISEHNRLYWYRQTLGQGPEFLTYFQNEAQLEKSRLLSDRFSAERPKGSFSTLEIQRTEQGDSAMYLCASSLDSIADRDWPREQYFGPGTRLTVT.

V usage is TRBV20-1 and J usage is TRBJ2-1; no firm D call. V was pared by 3 bases and J by 1 base, with 13 bases between. The CDR3 spans 15 residues. Per germline, CDR1 DFQATT and CDR2 SNEGSKA (reference sequence). The CDR3 bases are TGCAGTGCTAGTCTGGCCCACCGATCCTACAATGAGCAGTTCTTC. As protein: CSASLAHRSYNEQFF.

This sequence joins TRBV30 and TRBJ1-2, with D tentatively TRBD1 (5 bases). V lost 4 bases and J 5 bases, leaving 17 bases between the germline ends. The germline V gene has CDR1 GTSNPN and CDR2 SVGIG (reference sequence). The CDR3 loop spans 14 amino acids. CDR3 nucleotide sequence: TGTGCCTGGAACCTTTTTGGGGGAGGGTATGGCTACACCTTC. Protein sequence: CAWNLFGGGYGYTF.

This clone was found a few times. This rearrangement joins TRBV11-3 to TRBJ1-4; the D gene is possibly TRBD1 (5 bases). This CDR3 spans 14 amino acids. V lost 5 bases and J 5 bases, leaving 12 bases between the germline ends. In germline, CDR1 is SGHNT, CDR2 YENEEA. This CDR3 is CASSPGRANEKLFF. The CDR3 DNA reads TGTGCCAGCAGCCCAGGGAGGGCGAATGAAAAACTGTTTTTT.

The genes are TRBV6-6 and TRBJ1-5; D is uncertain. The CDR3 covers 13 residues. Germline assignment: CDR1 MNHNY and CDR2 SVGAGI (reference sequence). Between the trimmed V and J ends, which lost 5 bases and 6 bases, there was a span of 11 bases. The CDR3 DNA reads as TGTGCCAGCAGTGACGGGATGAGTCAGCCCCAGCATTTT. Its protein is CASSDGMSQPQHF.

The V call is TRBV18, the J call TRBJ1-2; TRBD1 aligns across 7 bases. The CDR3 loop spans 13 amino acids. Germline V gene lookup returns CDR1 KGHSH and CDR2 LQKENI. V was clipped by 6 bases and J by 4 bases; unmatched bases: 5. CDR3 bases: TGTGCCAGCTCCCGAGACAGGGTCTATGGCTACACCTTC. The encoded protein is CASSRDRVYGYTF.

The V call is TRBV4-1, the J call TRBJ1-2; a weak D match, TRBD1 (5 bases). Germline lookup yields CDR1 MGHRA and CDR2 YSYEKL. This CDR3 region has 15 residues. The germline V and J ends were trimmed by 1 base and 5 bases, with 14 bases remaining between them. CDR3 coding DNA: TGCGCCAGCAGCCAAGCACCTTTTGGGGCTTATGGCTACACCTTC. Translated: CASSQAPFGAYGYTF.

The rearrangement uses TRBV19 and TRBJ1-5; 7 bases are a match to TRBD1. Germline CDR1 LNHDA, CDR2 SQIVND (reference sequence). This CDR3 spans 15 amino acids. Losses at the gene ends were 7 bases for V and 7 bases for J; bases not matched to a gene: 13. CDR3 residues: CASKVGRGVGQPQHF. The CDR3 nucleotides are TGTGCCAGTAAGGTCGGCAGGGGGGTCGGGCAGCCCCAGCATTTT.

This chain links TRBV30 with TRBJ1-1; D gene unclear. Trimming shortened V by 4 bases and J by 6 bases, and 18 bases separated the two germline ends. The CDR3 consists of 14 residues. Germline V gene lookup returns CDR1 GTSNPN and CDR2 SVGIG (reference sequence). The DNA of the CDR3 is TGTGCCTGGAAGATTGAAACAGTGAGGGCTGAAGCTTTCTTT. Its translation: CAWKIETVRAEAFF. Drawing the rest from reference TRBV30 and TRBJ1-1, the complete variable domain is SQTIHQWPATLVQPVGSPLSLECTVEGTSNPNLYWYRQAAGRGLQLLFYSVGIGQISSEVPQNLSASRPQDRQFILSSKKLLLSDSGFYLCAWKIETVRAEAFFGQGTRLTVV.

This clone was detected once. The chain combines TRBV6-5 with TRBJ2-7; D might be TRBD1 or TRBD2, each matching 5 bases. This CDR3 contains 14 residues. Germline V gene data show CDR1 as MNHEY and CDR2 as SVGAGI. Trimming removed 3 bases from V and 2 bases from J, with 11 bases in between. The chain's CDR3 is CASSYGRGAYEQYF. For the CDR3, the DNA is TGTGCCAGCAGTTATGGGCGAGGGGCCTACGAGCAGTACTTC.